A single sample is the source of the 29 T cell receptor beta chains below, sequenced in a study of blood T cell repertoires in COVID-19. Clones were read by immunoSEQ multiplex PCR, and TCRdb kept only the in-frame ones, dropping some. The sample holds some 150,000 clones, approximately 85% seen once. The specimen sequenced was peripheral blood. The receptors come from a woman between 55 and 75 years old with COVID-19, enrolled during active disease.

This clone has just one count. The chain couples TRBV29-1 to TRBJ1-2; TRBD1 is a possible D gene (5 bases). The ends were cut back, 1 base at V and 0 bases at J, with 9 bases in the middle. Germline values: CDR1 SQVTM, CDR2 ANQGSEA. This CDR3 has 14 residues. CDR3 residues: CSVEARQSNYGYTF. CDR3 in DNA: TGCAGCGTTGAAGCGAGACAGTCTAACTATGGCTACACCTTC.

The V call is TRBV19, the J call TRBJ1-1; D unclear. This CDR3 has 15 residues. V lost 4 bases, J lost 4 bases, and 16 bases lay in between. In germline, CDR1 is LNHDA, CDR2 SQIVND (reference sequence). The CDR3 DNA reads as TGTGCCAGTAGTACCTCACTTGAGTCTCTCACTGAAGCTTTCTTT. Its protein is CASSTSLESLTEAFF.

V gene TRBV2 combines with J gene TRBJ2-1; 8 bases align to TRBD1. This CDR3 has 16 residues. V gave up 5 bases and J gave up 9 bases; unmatched junction bases: 15. CDR1 is SNHLY and CDR2 is FYNNEI in the germline V gene. CDR3 in DNA: TGTGCCAGCAGTACCCCCTTGACAGGGGCATACGGTGAGCAGTTCTTC. Amino acids: CASSTPLTGAYGEQFF. The full variable domain, completed using reference TRBV2 and TRBJ2-1, is EPEVTQTPSHQVTQMGQEVILRCVPISNHLYFYWYRQILGQKVEFLVSFYNNEISEKSEIFDDQFSVERPDGSNFTLKIRSTKLEDSAMYFCASSTPLTGAYGEQFFGPGTRLTVL.

The chain combines TRBV7-6 with TRBJ1-2, with 7 bases matching TRBD1. There are 15 residues in the CDR3. With V trimmed by 5 bases and J by 5 bases, 11 bases remained unmatched. Germline assignment: CDR1 SGHVS and CDR2 FNYEAQ. The CDR3 spells CASSQGTADRYGYTF. The DNA for the CDR3 is TGTGCCAGCAGCCAAGGGACAGCTGATAGGTATGGCTACACCTTC.

The V gene is TRBV12-3 or TRBV12-4, the J gene TRBJ2-1; TRBD2 matches 9 bases. V lost 6 bases, J lost 4 bases, and 1 base stayed unmatched. The length of the CDR3 is 13 residues. In nucleotides, the CDR3 is TGTGCCAGCAGGCGGGGGGGGTACAATGAGCAGTTCTTC. It is translated as CASRRGGYNEQFF.

The chain joins TRBV7-3 to TRBJ1-6; TRBD1 agrees at 7 bases. This CDR3 is built from 14 residues. Trimming took 5 bases from V and 7 from J; bases not matched to a gene: 5. In germline, CDR1 is SGHTA, CDR2 FQGTGA. In DNA, the CDR3 is TGTGCCAGCAGCCGACGGGACAGCAATTCACCCCTCCACTTT. Translation: CASSRRDSNSPLHF. Full variable domain (missing parts from reference TRBV7-3 and TRBJ1-6): GAGVSQTPSNKVTEKGKYVELRCDPISGHTALYWYRQSLGQGPEFLIYFQGTGAADDSGLPNDRFFAVRPEGSVSTLKIQRTERGDSAVYLCASSRRDSNSPLHFGNGTRLTVT.

CDR3 in DNA: TGCGCCAGCAGCAGACAGGACCCTAACTATGGCTACACCTTC. Translated, it gives CASSRQDPNYGYTF. This chain links TRBV5-1 with TRBJ1-2; perhaps TRBD1 as D (6 bases). V was shortened by 4 bases and J by 0 bases, with 10 bases between the two germline ends. Germline V CDR1 and CDR2: SGHRS, YFSETQ. The CDR3 spans 14 residues.

The gene calls are TRBV30 and TRBJ2-1, with 7 bases identical to TRBD2. Trimming at V came to 2 bases and at J to 6 bases, leaving 7 bases not matched to a gene. Germline V gene data show CDR1 as GTSNPN and CDR2 as SVGIG (reference sequence). The CDR3 runs to 14 residues. The DNA of the CDR3 is TGTGCCTGGAGTCCACCTGGGGGGGTCAATGAGCAGTTCTTC. Its translation: CAWSPPGGVNEQFF.

The chain recombines TRBV6-1 with TRBJ1-1; D perhaps matches TRBD1 (5 bases). The CDR3 extends over 15 amino acids. The germline V and J ends were trimmed by 1 base and 0 bases, with 9 bases remaining between them. Germline CDR1 MNHNS, CDR2 SASEGT. The CDR3 nucleotides read TGTGCCAGCAGTGAAGGCCCAGGGATGAACACTGAAGCTTTCTTT. Translating it yields CASSEGPGMNTEAFF.

The chain links TRBV24-1 to TRBJ2-7; unclear D gene. Germline CDR1 reads KGHDR; CDR2 reads SFDVKD. The CDR3 totals 14 residues. Trimming stripped 7 bases from V and 0 bases from J, with 12 bases between. Here the CDR3 DNA reads TGTGCCACCAGACAGTCCAGAAGCTCCTACGAGCAGTACTTC. The encoded protein is CATRQSRSSYEQYF.

V usage is TRBV19 and J usage is TRBJ1-5; 9 positions agree with TRBD1. CDR1 is LNHDA and CDR2 is SQIVND in the germline V gene (reference sequence). V was pared by 7 bases and J by 6 bases, with 7 bases of the junction left unmatched. This CDR3 has 14 amino acids. In nucleotides, the CDR3 is TGTGCCAGTACGGGCGGGACAGGGCGTCAGCCCCAGCATTTT. Its translation is CASTGGTGRQPQHF.

The V gene is TRBV5-4, the J gene TRBJ1-1; TRBD1 matches 10 bases. The CDR3 is made up of 17 amino acids. Germline CDR1 and CDR2: SGHNT and YYREEE (reference sequence). The V segment lost 4 bases and the J segment 1 base; nucleotides outside the gene matches: 10. The CDR3 DNA is TGTGCCAGCAGCCGAATAGACAGGGGGCTCCCGAACACTGAAGCTTTCTTT. Amino acid sequence: CASSRIDRGLPNTEAFF.

The chain links TRBV3-1 (or the pseudogene TRBV3-2) to TRBJ1-4; a possible D gene is TRBD1 (5 bases). The V end lost 8 bases, the J end lost 7 bases, and 14 bases lay between the germline ends. Germline V gene lookup returns CDR1 LGHDT and CDR2 YNNKEL (reference sequence). This CDR3 has 13 amino acids. This CDR3 is CASRFQGGEKLFF. The CDR3 DNA reads as TGTGCCAGCCGTTTTCAGGGAGGTGAAAAACTGTTTTTT.

The chain has TRBV15 and TRBJ1-5, with D perhaps matching TRBD1 (5 bases). The CDR3 length is 13 residues. Germline loops: CDR1 LNHNV, CDR2 YYDKDF (reference sequence). Trimming took off 5 bases at V and 6 bases at J, with 11 bases between the two ends. The CDR3 nucleotides read TGTGCCACCAGCTTAACAGGCGCTCAGCCCCAGCATTTT. Encoded protein: CATSLTGAQPQHF.

V and J are TRBV7-3 and TRBJ1-2; the D gene is possibly TRBD1 (5 bases). V was shortened by 1 base and J by 4 bases, with 7 bases between the two germline ends. There are 13 residues in the CDR3. Looked up from germline, CDR1 is SGHTA and CDR2 is FQGTGA. The CDR3 region is CASSLRQGYGYTF. The CDR3 nucleotides read TGTGCCAGCAGCTTAAGGCAGGGCTATGGCTACACCTTC.

The J gene is TRBJ2-5, the V gene TRBV18; 11 nucleotides agree with TRBD2. CDR3 length equals 17 residues. Germline CDR1 and CDR2: KGHSH and LQKENI. J gave up 5 bases and V 0 bases, and 8 bases lay outside the gene matches. DNA of the CDR3: TGTGCCAGCTCACCACCGGCGGCTAGCGGGGGGCTTGAGACCCAGTACTTC. Translation gives CASSPPAASGGLETQYF.

V usage is TRBV7-9 and J usage is TRBJ2-1; 11 nucleotides match TRBD2. The CDR3 sequence is 16 residues long. J was trimmed by 5 bases and V by 6 bases; bases with no gene match: 9. Germline assignment: CDR1 SEHNR and CDR2 FQNEAQ (reference sequence). CDR3 sequence (DNA): TGTGCCAGCAGTTATACGGGACTAGCGGTAGACAATGAGCAGTTCTTC. It specifies CASSYTGLAVDNEQFF. The full variable domain, completed using reference TRBV7-9 and TRBJ2-1, is DTGVSQNPRHKITKRGQNVTFRCDPISEHNRLYWYRQTLGQGPEFLTYFQNEAQLEKSRLLSDRFSAERPKGSFSTLEIQRTEQGDSAMYLCASSYTGLAVDNEQFFGPGTRLTVL.

V usage is TRBV7-2 and J usage is TRBJ2-7; D not resolved. V lost 6 bases and J 7 bases, leaving 10 bases between the germline ends. This CDR3 has 11 residues. The germline V gene encodes CDR1 SGHTA and CDR2 FQGNSA. The CDR3 sequence is CASRLRLEQYF. CDR3 bases: TGTGCCAGCAGGTTACGACTGGAGCAGTACTTC.

This chain connects TRBV11-3 to TRBJ1-2; TRBD1 aligns across 7 bases. Per the germline V gene, CDR1 is SGHNT and CDR2 is YENEEA. Trimming took 5 bases from V and 7 from J; bases not matched to a gene: 7. CDR3 length: 13 amino acids. This CDR3 is CASSRQGVSGYTF. DNA of the CDR3: TGTGCCAGCAGCCGACAGGGTGTAAGTGGCTACACCTTC.

Written as DNA, the CDR3 is TGCGCCAGCACCCCAACAGGGAACCCTTCTGGGGCCAACGTCCTGACTTTC. Protein sequence: CASTPTGNPSGANVLTF. The chain employs TRBV5-1 and TRBJ2-6; maybe TRBD1 (6 bases). The CDR3 has 17 amino acids. Trimming removed 6 bases from V and 1 base from J, with 17 bases in between. The germline V gene encodes CDR1 SGHRS and CDR2 YFSETQ.

The chain links TRBV5-1 to TRBJ1-6, with D possibly being TRBD1 (5 bases). CDR1 and CDR2 (germline): SGHRS, YFSETQ. The CDR3 sequence is 18 residues long. Trimming left V 5 bases short and J 0 bases short, with 18 bases between. The CDR3 loop is CASSGHQGVGSYNSPLHF. CDR3 DNA: TGCGCCAGCAGTGGACATCAGGGCGTCGGCTCCTATAATTCACCCCTCCACTTT.

V usage is TRBV13 and J usage is TRBJ1-1, with 8 bases that match TRBD1. With 6 bases clipped from V and 9 bases from J, the junction kept 15 bases outside the gene matches. Germline CDR1 is PRHDT and CDR2 is FYEKMQ (reference sequence). The CDR3 length is 15 residues. CDR3 sequence reads: CASREEGTGTLKAFF. The CDR3 nucleotides read TGTGCCAGCAGGGAGGAAGGGACAGGCACACTGAAAGCTTTCTTT.

The gene calls are TRBV5-6 and TRBJ2-6; 7 bases fit TRBD2. Germline CDR1 and CDR2: SGHDT and YYEEEE. The ends lost 3 bases at V and 4 bases at J; junction bases unmatched: 7. CDR3 length: 16 amino acids. DNA for the CDR3: TGTGCCAGCAGCTCCCGGGAGGCGGGGGGGGCCAACGTCCTGACTTTC. Encoded protein: CASSSREAGGANVLTF.

This clone was seen once. The V gene is TRBV6-5, the J gene TRBJ1-2; no reliable D call. The CDR3 extends over 13 amino acids. Trimming took 5 bases from V and 0 from J, leaving 7 bases between them. CDR1 and CDR2 from the germline V gene are MNHEY and SVGAGI. CDR3 region: CASSTDSNYGYTF. The CDR3 DNA follows: TGTGCCAGCAGTACAGATTCTAACTATGGCTACACCTTC.

This chain joins TRBV28 and TRBJ1-4, with D perhaps TRBD1 (6 bases). The CDR3 is 14 residues long. Trimming removed 1 base from V and 7 bases from J, with 10 bases in between. Germline loops: CDR1 MDHEN, CDR2 SYDVKM. The CDR3 sequence: CASSLLQGSEKLFF. The CDR3 DNA is TGTGCCAGCAGTTTATTGCAGGGGAGTGAAAAACTGTTTTTT.

V usage is TRBV2 and J usage is TRBJ2-1, with TRBD2 matching 7 bases. V lost 4 bases and J lost 7; bases outside the gene matches: 7. The CDR3 has 14 amino acids. Germline CDR1 reads SNHLY; CDR2 reads FYNNEI. The CDR3 region is CASSVPSGFNEQFF. The CDR3 nucleotides are TGTGCCAGCAGTGTGCCTAGCGGCTTTAATGAGCAGTTCTTC.

This clone was seen just once. This chain uses TRBV5-1 with TRBJ2-2; TRBD2 is a possible D gene (6 bases). This CDR3 is 14 amino acids long. Trimming left V 0 bases short and J 5 bases short, with 8 bases between. CDR1 is SGHRS, CDR2 YFSETQ, per germline. The CDR3 bases are TGCGCCAGCAGCTTGGAGGGGAGGACCGGGGAGCTGTTTTTT. The encoded protein is CASSLEGRTGELFF.

The chain recombines TRBV7-2 with TRBJ1-1; D remains ambiguous. The CDR3 covers 15 residues. Germline values: CDR1 SGHTA, CDR2 FQGNSA. With 6 bases removed from V and 4 bases from J, the gap between germline ends came to 18 bases. In DNA form, the CDR3 reads TGTGCCAGCAGTCCTCAATCCCTCAGGTCCACTGAAGCTTTCTTT. Its protein product is CASSPQSLRSTEAFF.

This sequence joins TRBV30 and TRBJ2-7; the D gene is possibly TRBD1 (6 bases). V was shortened by 3 bases and J by 4 bases, with 13 bases between the two germline ends. Germline V gene lookup returns CDR1 GTSNPN and CDR2 SVGIG (reference sequence). The CDR3 is 13 residues long. The CDR3 loop reads CAWSQGHSYEQYF. For the CDR3, the DNA is TGTGCCTGGAGCCAGGGACATTCTTACGAGCAGTACTTC.